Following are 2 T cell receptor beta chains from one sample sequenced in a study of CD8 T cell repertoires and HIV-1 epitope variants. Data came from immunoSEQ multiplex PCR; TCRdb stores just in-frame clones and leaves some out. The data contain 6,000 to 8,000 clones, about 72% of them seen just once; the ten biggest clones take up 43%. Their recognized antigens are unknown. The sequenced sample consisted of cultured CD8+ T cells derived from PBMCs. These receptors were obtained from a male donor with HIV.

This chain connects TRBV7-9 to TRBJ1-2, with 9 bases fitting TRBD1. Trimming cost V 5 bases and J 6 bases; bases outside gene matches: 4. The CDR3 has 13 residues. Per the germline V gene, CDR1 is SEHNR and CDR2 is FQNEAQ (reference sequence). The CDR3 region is CASSGQGWNGYTF. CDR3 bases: TGTGCCAGCAGCGGACAGGGGTGGAATGGCTACACCTTC.

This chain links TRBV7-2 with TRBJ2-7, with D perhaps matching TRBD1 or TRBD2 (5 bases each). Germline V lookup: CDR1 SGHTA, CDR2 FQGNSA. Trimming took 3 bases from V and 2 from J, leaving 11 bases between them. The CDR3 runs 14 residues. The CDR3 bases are TGTGCCAGCAGCTTTTATGAGGGACCCTACGAGCAGTACTTC. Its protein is CASSFYEGPYEQYF.